These 21 T cell receptor beta chains were all obtained from the same sample, sequenced in a study of blood T cell repertoires in COVID-19. This table comes from immunoSEQ multiplex PCR, and its TCRdb copy is limited to in-frame clones, with some not included. Of under 150,000 clones listed, roughly 90% are singletons. Sequencing was carried out using peripheral blood. These receptors were obtained from a woman aged 70-85 years who had recovered from COVID-19.

The CDR3 region is CASSQGGMREQFF. CDR3 DNA sequence: TGTGCCAGCTCTCAGGGCGGAATGCGCGAGCAGTTCTTC. This chain uses TRBV18 with TRBJ2-1, with a possible D match to TRBD1 (5 bases). Trimming stripped 6 bases from V and 10 bases from J, with 16 bases between. From germline, CDR1 is KGHSH and CDR2 LQKENI. CDR3 length: 13 residues.

The chain links TRBV15 to TRBJ2-5; 7 nucleotides match TRBD2. This CDR3 is 13 amino acids long. Germline CDR1 LNHNV, CDR2 YYDKDF (reference sequence). The V gene end was trimmed by 0 bases and the J gene end by 9 bases; junction bases not matched to a gene: 4. CDR3 residues: CATSRDAREAQYF. The CDR3 nucleotides read TGTGCCACCAGCAGAGATGCCCGGGAGGCCCAGTACTTC.

This chain connects TRBV6-6 to TRBJ2-3; TRBD1 might be the D (6 bases). CDR1 is MNHNY, CDR2 SVGAGI, per germline (reference sequence). This CDR3 contains 15 residues. The ends were cut back, 6 bases at V and 0 bases at J, with 13 bases in the middle. The CDR3 coding sequence is TGTGCCAGCAGCCCTCAGGGGCGGAGCACAGATACGCAGTATTTT. Protein sequence: CASSPQGRSTDTQYF.

The chain uses TRBV28 and TRBJ2-7; TRBD1 matches at 12 bases. Germline CDR1 reads MDHEN; CDR2 reads SYDVKM. V shed 7 bases and J 0 bases; nucleotides not matched to a gene: 4. This CDR3 is built from 15 residues. The CDR3 reads CASTGQGAISYEQYF. CDR3 coding DNA: TGTGCCAGCACGGGACAGGGGGCTATCTCCTACGAGCAGTACTTC.

The CDR3 DNA reads TGTGCCAGCAGCCCCTCGACAGACTTCTATGGCTACACCTTC. This codes for CASSPSTDFYGYTF. The chain carries TRBV5-4 and TRBJ1-2; D is perhaps TRBD1 (5 bases). Germline values: CDR1 SGHNT, CDR2 YYREEE (reference sequence). The CDR3 runs 14 residues. Trimming removed 4 bases from V and 4 bases from J, with 14 bases in between.

Points on this clone: The identical CDR3 is also encoded by other nucleotide sequences in the sample. The chain combines TRBV29-1 with TRBJ2-1, with a weak D call TRBD2 (6 bases). Germline values: CDR1 SQVTM, CDR2 ANQGSEA. This CDR3 region has 14 residues. V was clipped by 1 base and J by 2 bases, with 9 bases between them. CDR3 DNA sequence: TGCAGCGTTGAAGGCAGGGAGGCCTACAATGAGCAGTTCTTC. As protein: CSVEGREAYNEQFF.

The gene calls are TRBV5-1 and TRBJ1-4; 9 positions agree with TRBD1. CDR3 length: 13 residues. Germline V gene lookup returns CDR1 SGHRS and CDR2 YFSETQ. V gave up 3 bases and J gave up 12 bases; unmatched junction bases: 6. Here the CDR3 reads CASSYGTGRELFF. CDR3 sequence (DNA): TGCGCCAGCAGCTACGGGACAGGGAGGGAACTGTTTTTT.

The rearrangement joins TRBV18 to TRBJ1-6; D might be TRBD1 (6 bases). The CDR3 sequence is 16 residues long. Germline CDR1 KGHSH, CDR2 LQKENI. V lost 3 bases, J lost 14 bases, and 23 bases lay in between. In nucleotides, the CDR3 is TGTGCCAGCTCACCTACCACGGACAGCCGAACGTCAGCCCTCCACTTT. It encodes CASSPTTDSRTSALHF.

The chain recombines TRBV2 with TRBJ2-5, with 9 positions matching TRBD1. Germline V gives CDR1 SNHLY, CDR2 FYNNEI. The CDR3 has 16 residues. With V trimmed by 7 bases and J by 5 bases, 14 bases remained unmatched. The CDR3 protein is CASKYFRTGATETQYF. CDR3 coding DNA: TGTGCCAGCAAGTATTTTAGGACAGGGGCGACGGAGACCCAGTACTTC.

The chain carries TRBV9 and TRBJ2-4; weak D call: TRBD1 (5 bases). The germline V gene encodes CDR1 SGDLS and CDR2 YYNGEE. Trimming cost V 0 bases and J 1 base, with 5 bases left between them. CDR3 length: 14 residues. The CDR3, as DNA: TGTGCCAGCAGCGTAGGACAGGCCAAAAACATTCAGTACTTC. Translated, it gives CASSVGQAKNIQYF.

The chain uses TRBV10-3 and TRBJ2-3, with 9 bases lining up with TRBD2. The germline V gene has CDR1 ENHRY and CDR2 SYGVKD. The CDR3 totals 13 residues. V lost 4 bases, J lost 5 bases, and 1 base stayed unmatched. The CDR3 spells CAISGAGGDTQYF. In DNA form, the CDR3 reads TGTGCCATCAGTGGAGCGGGGGGAGATACGCAGTATTTT.

This chain links TRBV6-2 or TRBV6-3 with TRBJ1-5, with a possible D match to TRBD1 (5 bases). The CDR3 is 15 residues long. Per the germline V gene, CDR1 is MNHEY and CDR2 is SVGEGT. Trimming pared 4 bases from V and 5 bases from J, leaving 15 bases between. CDR3 DNA sequence: TGTGCCAGCAGTTCCTGGGGCAGGAGTCATCAGCCCCAGCATTTT. Translated, it gives CASSSWGRSHQPQHF.

The chain uses TRBV9 and TRBJ2-7; a possible D gene is TRBD1 (6 bases). The CDR3 runs 15 residues. The germline V gene has CDR1 SGDLS and CDR2 YYNGEE. Trimming cost V 0 bases and J 5 bases, with 15 bases left between them. The CDR3 loop is CASSVARTEGDEQYF. The DNA for the CDR3 is TGTGCCAGCAGCGTAGCCCGGACAGAAGGGGACGAGCAGTACTTC.

The J gene is TRBJ2-3, the V gene TRBV5-1, with 12 nucleotides matching TRBD2. Germline CDR1 and CDR2: SGHRS and YFSETQ. V lost 3 bases to trimming and J lost 0 bases; unmatched junction nucleotides: 2. The CDR3 has 16 residues. The CDR3 region is CASSSGTSGSTDTQYF. In DNA, the CDR3 is TGCGCCAGCAGCTCCGGGACTAGCGGGAGCACAGATACGCAGTATTTT.

This rearrangement joins TRBV4-1 to TRBJ1-5; 7 nucleotides line up with TRBD1. Germline values: CDR1 MGHRA, CDR2 YSYEKL. Losses at the gene ends were 3 bases for V and 3 bases for J; bases not matched to a gene: 5. This CDR3 is built from 15 residues. DNA of the CDR3: TGCGCCAGCAGCCACCCCGACAGGGTCAATCAGCCCCAGCATTTT. Residues: CASSHPDRVNQPQHF.

The chain uses TRBV11-2 and TRBJ2-5; possibly TRBD1 for D (7 bases). The CDR3 has 12 residues. Trimming removed 6 bases at V and 4 bases at J, with 9 bases between. Looked up from germline, CDR1 is SGHAT and CDR2 is FQNNGV. The CDR3 spells CASSQGGETQYF. CDR3 sequence (DNA): TGTGCCAGCAGTCAGGGGGGAGAGACCCAGTACTTC.

The chain recombines TRBV29-1 with TRBJ2-1, with TRBD1 identical over 10 bases. V was pared by 7 bases and J by 7 bases, with 1 base of the junction left unmatched. This CDR3 has 11 residues. Germline loops: CDR1 SQVTM, CDR2 ANQGSEA. The CDR3 nucleotides are TGCAGCGGGACAGGGGGGAATGAGCAGTTCTTC. Translating gives CSGTGGNEQFF.

This chain joins TRBV2 and TRBJ2-2; tentative D call: TRBD2 (5 bases). Per the germline V gene, CDR1 is SNHLY and CDR2 is FYNNEI. V was shortened by 9 bases and J by 3 bases, with 8 bases between the two germline ends. This CDR3 is 12 amino acids long. CDR3 loop: CASTGDTGELFF. CDR3 nucleotide sequence: TGTGCCAGTACCGGGGACACCGGGGAGCTGTTTTTT.

This clone was observed a few times. The J gene is TRBJ1-4, the V gene TRBV3-1 (or the pseudogene TRBV3-2); D might be TRBD1 (6 bases). The CDR3 has 16 amino acids. Per the germline V gene, CDR1 is LGHDT and CDR2 is YNNKEL (reference sequence). V dropped 2 bases and J dropped 2 bases, with 12 bases sitting between them. The DNA for the CDR3 is TGTGCCAGCAGCCAACTCCAGGGGTGGACTAATGAAAAACTGTTTTTT. This translates into CASSQLQGWTNEKLFF.

This clone was seen just once. This chain connects TRBV11-1 to TRBJ2-4; TRBD1 matches 7 bases. Trimming took 5 bases from V and 0 from J; bases not matched to a gene: 7. Germline values: CDR1 SGHAT, CDR2 FQDESV (reference sequence). The CDR3 spans 16 residues. DNA of the CDR3: TGTGCCAGCAGCCGAACAGGGGACCTAGCCAAAAACATTCAGTACTTC. This encodes CASSRTGDLAKNIQYF.

The chain couples TRBV25-1 to TRBJ1-1; perhaps TRBD1 as D (6 bases). Germline CDR1 is MGHDK and CDR2 is SYGVNS. This CDR3 is built from 15 residues. V gave up 1 base and J gave up 4 bases, with 13 bases separating them. The DNA for the CDR3 is TGTGCCAGCAGTGAATTGGGGGCCGACGGCACTGAAGCTTTCTTT. Its translation: CASSELGADGTEAFF.